Each of the 3 T cell receptor beta chains below was sequenced from the same sample in a study of control samples from healthy donors and cancer patients. TCRdb keeps only in-frame clones here, not all; method: immunoSEQ multiplex PCR. The table lists about 94,000 clones, just over 90% of them singletons. Material for sequencing was blood. The receptors originated from a woman between 18 and 30 years old in good health.

The rearrangement joins TRBV29-1 to TRBJ2-7; 10 bases align to TRBD1. Germline assignment: CDR1 SQVTM and CDR2 ANQGSEA. V shed 4 bases, J shed 7 bases, and the junction held 7 bases outside the gene matches. The CDR3 length is 13 residues. CDR3 sequence (DNA): TGCAGCGTTGTTGGGGACAGGGGACCGGAGCAGTACTTC. Its protein is CSVVGDRGPEQYF.

This rearrangement joins TRBV13 to TRBJ1-3; D is undetermined. V dropped 5 bases and J dropped 0 bases, with 5 bases sitting between them. The CDR3 has 13 amino acids. Germline CDR1 PRHDT, CDR2 FYEKMQ (reference sequence). The CDR3 bases are TGTGCCAGCAGCCCGATCTCTGGAAACACCATATATTTT. This encodes CASSPISGNTIYF.

The chain has TRBV9 and TRBJ2-6; D not certain. Germline loops: CDR1 SGDLS, CDR2 YYNGEE. Trimming took off 3 bases at V and 4 bases at J, with 14 bases between the two ends. CDR3 length: 16 amino acids. CDR3 region: CASSASRVPGANVLTF. The CDR3 DNA reads as TGTGCCAGCAGCGCGAGTAGGGTCCCCGGGGCCAACGTCCTGACTTTC.